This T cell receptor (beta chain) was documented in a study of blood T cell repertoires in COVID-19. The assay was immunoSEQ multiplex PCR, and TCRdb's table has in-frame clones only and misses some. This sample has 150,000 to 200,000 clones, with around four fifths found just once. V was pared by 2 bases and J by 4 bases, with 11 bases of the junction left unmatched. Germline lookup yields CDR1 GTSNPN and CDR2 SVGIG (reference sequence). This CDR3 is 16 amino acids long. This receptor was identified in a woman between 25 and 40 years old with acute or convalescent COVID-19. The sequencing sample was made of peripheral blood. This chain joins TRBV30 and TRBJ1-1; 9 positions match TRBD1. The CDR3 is CAWSPGTGFLGTEAFF. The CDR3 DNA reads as TGTGCCTGGAGTCCCGGGACAGGGTTTCTGGGCACTGAAGCTTTCTTT.